These T cell receptor beta chains were read from a single sample in a study of T cells in Graves' hyperthyroidism and ophthalmopathy. One entry per CDR3 protein, called by TCRdb with MiXCR from the multiplex PCR reads. The sample records 600,000 to 800,000 distinct CDR3 sequences, roughly a third being singletons. The sequenced sample was blood. The receptors come from a woman between 40 and 50 years old with Graves' hyperthyroidism. The CDR3 runs from the conserved cysteine through the conserved F or W. A D gene is named only where the DNA matches it firmly. The listing skips clone size in some rows; elsewhere it reads once, few, many or a size class.

-	TRBV20-1	-	TRBJ2-7	TGCAGTTACGGCGGGACCGCCACCTACGAGCAGTACTTC	CSYGGTATYEQYF
TRBD2	TRBV10-3	-	TRBJ2-7	TGTGCCATCAGTGAGTCAAGGACTAGCGGGAGGCAGCAGTACTTC	CAISESRTSGRQQYF
-	TRBV19	-	TRBJ1-5	TGTGCCACGACAGGTCACGATGGGAATCAGCCCCAGCATTTT	CATTGHDGNQPQHF
TRBD1	TRBV11-2	few	TRBJ2-7	TGTGCCAGCAGCCGTACCGGGACAGGGATTGGAGAGCAGTACTTC	CASSRTGTGIGEQYF
-	TRBV29-1	-	TRBJ1-5	TGCAGCGTTGCCGCTAGCAATCAGCCCCAGCATTTT	CSVAASNQPQHF
TRBD1	TRBV2	-	TRBJ2-7	TGTGCCAGCAGGGGGACAGCAGACCAAGTTTCCTACGAGCAGTACTTC	CASRGTADQVSYEQYF
TRBD1	TRBV6-6	-	TRBJ2-7	TGTGCCAGCAGTCATTACGGGTCGGGACAGGGGGCGTACGAGCAGTACTTC	CASSHYGSGQGAYEQYF
-	TRBV27	many	TRBJ1-1	TGTGCCAGCAGGGCGGACCGAAAGGACACTGAAGCTTTCTTT	CASRADRKDTEAFF
-	TRBV5-1	-	TRBJ2-2	TGCGCCAGCAGACTCCAGGGGGGGGCGAACACCGGGGAGCTGTTTTTT	CASRLQGGANTGELFF
-	TRBV5-1	many	TRBJ1-1	TGCGCCAGCAGCTTGGGACTCACAGCGAACACTGAAGCTTTCTTT	CASSLGLTANTEAFF
-	TRBV3-1	few	TRBJ1-5	TGTGCCAGCAGCCATAGATCGGCAGGACAAAATCAGCCCCAGCATTTT	CASSHRSAGQNQPQHF
-	TRBV5-1	many	TRBJ1-1	TGCGCCAGCTGCGAAAATGGTATGAACACTGAAGCTTTCTTT	CASCENGMNTEAFF
TRBD1	TRBV10-3	-	TRBJ1-2	TGTGCCAGCAGTGAAGTTATGCTGGGACAGGCCTATGGCTACACCTTC	CASSEVMLGQAYGYTF
-	TRBV6-5	many	TRBJ2-7	TGTGCCAGCAGCTCCCGACCCGACAGTTCCTACGAGCAGTACTTC	CASSSRPDSSYEQYF
TRBD1	TRBV2	many	TRBJ1-2	TGTGCCAGCAGTGCGGGCGAGGGGGCCTACTATGGCTACACCTTC	CASSAGEGAYYGYTF
-	TRBV5-1	few	TRBJ1-1	TGCGCCAGCACCCTCGTTGGGCCGAACACTGAAGCTTTCTTT	CASTLVGPNTEAFF
TRBD2	TRBV20-1	-	TRBJ2-5	TGCAGTGCTGTCGTAGCGGGGAAAGAGACCCAGTACTTC	CSAVVAGKETQYF
-	TRBV10-3	-	TRBJ1-5	TGTGCCATCAGTGTAAGGGTTAATCAGCCCCAGCATTTT	CAISVRVNQPQHF
TRBD1	TRBV10-3	-	TRBJ2-5	TGTGCCATCACGGGACAGGGGGGCCCTAAAACCCAGTACTTC	CAITGQGGPKTQYF
-	TRBV10-3	few	TRBJ1-2	TGTGCCTGTAAACCGGGACATCCGCTTAAGGGTGGCTACACCTTC	CACKPGHPLKGGYTF
-	TRBV10-3	few	TRBJ2-7	TGTGCCATCAGTGAGCGGGGGCCTAACTCCTACGAGCAGTACTTC	CAISERGPNSYEQYF
-	TRBV5-8	-	TRBJ1-5	TGTGCCAGCAGCTGGGGCCCAAGCAATCAGCCCCAGCATTTT	CASSWGPSNQPQHF
-	TRBV7-2	-	TRBJ2-7	TGTGCCAGCAGCTCCCCACCGGGACGGGACTACGAGCAGTACTTC	CASSSPPGRDYEQYF
TRBD1	TRBV3-1	-	TRBJ2-5	TGTGCCAGCAGCCAAGAGGACAGGGAAGAGACCCAGTACTTC	CASSQEDREETQYF